Described below is a single TCR beta chain sequence and its context. The CDR3 spans 15 residues. V was trimmed by 3 bases and J by 1 base, leaving 10 bases between them. The germline V gene encodes CDR1 SGHVS and CDR2 FNYEAQ. The data were taken from a study of blood T cell repertoires in COVID-19. Across the study: COVID-19 samples, acute and convalescent, were from the United States, Italy and Spain.

Methods used by the authors: Reference gene primer amplification yielded estimated nucleated cell counts. The repertoire was sequenced with immunoSEQ multiplex PCR; TCRdb's copy has only in-frame clones and lacks some. That table is the source of V, J and clone size, and D and trimming were worked out from the DNA. The sample lists 100,000 to 150,000 clones; approximately 80% were seen once. Source material: peripheral blood. The rearrangement uses TRBV7-6 and TRBJ1-3, with a tentative D call TRBD1 (5 bases). This sequence was found in a human donor in a cohort sampled during active COVID-19. For the CDR3, the DNA is TGTGCCAGCAGCTTTTGGGGGGGATCTGGAAACACCATATATTTT. This encodes CASSFWGGSGNTIYF.